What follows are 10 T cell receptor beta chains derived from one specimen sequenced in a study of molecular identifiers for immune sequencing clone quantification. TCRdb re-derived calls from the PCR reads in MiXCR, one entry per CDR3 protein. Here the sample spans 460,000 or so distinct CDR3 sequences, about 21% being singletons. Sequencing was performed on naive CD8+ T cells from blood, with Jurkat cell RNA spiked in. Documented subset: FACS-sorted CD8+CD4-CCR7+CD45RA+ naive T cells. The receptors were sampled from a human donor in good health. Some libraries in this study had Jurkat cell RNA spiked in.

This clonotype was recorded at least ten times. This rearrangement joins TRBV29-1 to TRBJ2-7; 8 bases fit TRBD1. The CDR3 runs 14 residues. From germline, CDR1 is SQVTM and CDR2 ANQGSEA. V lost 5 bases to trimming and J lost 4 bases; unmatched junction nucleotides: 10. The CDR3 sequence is CSVYSARGLYEQYF. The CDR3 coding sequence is TGCAGCGTTTACTCGGCCAGGGGGCTTTACGAGCAGTACTTC.

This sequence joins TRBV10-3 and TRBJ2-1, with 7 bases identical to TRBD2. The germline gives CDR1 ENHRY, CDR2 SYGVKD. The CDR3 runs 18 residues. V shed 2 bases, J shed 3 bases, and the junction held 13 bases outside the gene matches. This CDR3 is CAISERVLAASLYNEQFF. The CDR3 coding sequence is TGTGCCATCAGTGAGCGCGTCCTAGCGGCCTCTCTCTACAATGAGCAGTTCTTC.

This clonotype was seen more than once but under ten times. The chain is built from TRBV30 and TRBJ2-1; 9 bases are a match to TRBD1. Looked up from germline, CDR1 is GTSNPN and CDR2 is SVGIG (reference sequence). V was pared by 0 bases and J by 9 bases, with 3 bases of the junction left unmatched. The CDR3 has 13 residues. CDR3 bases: TGTGCCTGGAGTGTAACAGGGGGCGGTGAGCAGTTCTTC. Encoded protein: CAWSVTGGGEQFF.

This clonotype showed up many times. The CDR3 here is CASNVGIDNQPQHF. CDR3 coding DNA: TGTGCCAGTAATGTGGGGATCGACAATCAGCCCCAGCATTTT. The rearrangement joins TRBV19 to TRBJ1-5, with D unclear. V lost 7 bases, J lost 3 bases, and 13 bases lay in between. Germline values: CDR1 LNHDA, CDR2 SQIVND (reference sequence). This CDR3 spans 14 amino acids. Combining the CDR3 with reference TRBV19 and TRBJ1-5 gives the whole variable domain DGGITQSPKYLFRKEGQNVTLSCEQNLNHDAMYWYRQDPGQGLRLIYYSQIVNDFQKGDIAEGYSVSREKKESFPLTVTSAQKNPTAFYLCASNVGIDNQPQHFGDGTRLSIL.

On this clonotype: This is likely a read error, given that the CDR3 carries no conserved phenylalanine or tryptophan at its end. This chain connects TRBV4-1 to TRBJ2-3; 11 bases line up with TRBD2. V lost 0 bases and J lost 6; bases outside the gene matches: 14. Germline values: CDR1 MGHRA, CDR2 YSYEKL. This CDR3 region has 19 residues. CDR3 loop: CASSQEIAGGRTFLDTQYS. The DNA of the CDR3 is TGCGCCAGCAGCCAAGAAATAGCGGGGGGGCGGACCTTTTTGGATACGCAGTATTCT.

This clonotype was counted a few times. CDR3 amino acids: CASSQAAAGVEDTQYF. The CDR3 DNA is TGCGCCAGCAGCCAAGCTGCGGCGGGAGTGGAAGATACGCAGTATTTT. The chain uses TRBV4-3 and TRBJ2-3, with 7 positions matching TRBD2. CDR1 LGHNA and CDR2 YSLEER come from the germline V gene. V was pared by 1 base and J by 5 bases, with 9 bases of the junction left unmatched. This CDR3 has 16 amino acids.

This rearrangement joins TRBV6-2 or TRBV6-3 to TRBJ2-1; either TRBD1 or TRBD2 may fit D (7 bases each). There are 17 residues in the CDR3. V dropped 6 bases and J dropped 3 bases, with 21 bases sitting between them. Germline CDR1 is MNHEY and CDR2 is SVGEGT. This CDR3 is CASREQTGEGYYNEQFF. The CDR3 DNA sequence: TGTGCCAGCAGAGAGCAAACAGGGGAGGGGTACTACAATGAGCAGTTCTTC.

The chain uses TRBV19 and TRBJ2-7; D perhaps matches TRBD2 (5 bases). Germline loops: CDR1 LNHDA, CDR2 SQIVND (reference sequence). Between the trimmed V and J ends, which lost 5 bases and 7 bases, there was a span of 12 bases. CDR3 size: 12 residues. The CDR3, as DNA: TGTGCCAGTAGTTACATTTCGGGGGAGCAGTACTTC. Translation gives CASSYISGEQYF. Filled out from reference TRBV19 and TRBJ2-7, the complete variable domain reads DGGITQSPKYLFRKEGQNVTLSCEQNLNHDAMYWYRQDPGQGLRLIYYSQIVNDFQKGDIAEGYSVSREKKESFPLTVTSAQKNPTAFYLCASSYISGEQYFGPGTRLTVT.

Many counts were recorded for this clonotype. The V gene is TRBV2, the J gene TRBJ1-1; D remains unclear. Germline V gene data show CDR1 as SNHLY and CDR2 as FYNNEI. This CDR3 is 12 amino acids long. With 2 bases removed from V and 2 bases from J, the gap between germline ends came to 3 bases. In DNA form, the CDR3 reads TGTGCCAGCAGTGAAACAAACACTGAAGCTTTCTTT. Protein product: CASSETNTEAFF.

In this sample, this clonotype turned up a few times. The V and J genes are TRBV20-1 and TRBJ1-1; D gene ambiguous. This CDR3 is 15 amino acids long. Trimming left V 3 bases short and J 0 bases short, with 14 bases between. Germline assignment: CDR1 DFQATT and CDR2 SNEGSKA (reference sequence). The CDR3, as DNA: TGCAGTGCTAGGACATTTCCCAATATGAACACTGAAGCTTTCTTT. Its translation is CSARTFPNMNTEAFF.